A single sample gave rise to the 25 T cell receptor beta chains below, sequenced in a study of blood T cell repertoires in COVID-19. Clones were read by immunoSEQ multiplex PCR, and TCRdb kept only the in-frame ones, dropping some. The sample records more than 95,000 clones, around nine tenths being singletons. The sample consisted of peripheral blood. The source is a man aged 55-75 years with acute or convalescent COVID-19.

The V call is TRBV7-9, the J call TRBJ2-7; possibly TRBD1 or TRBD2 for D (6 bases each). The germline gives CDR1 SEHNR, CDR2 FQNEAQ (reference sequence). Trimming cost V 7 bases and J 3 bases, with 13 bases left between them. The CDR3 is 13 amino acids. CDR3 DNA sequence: TGTGCCAGCACCAAGGGGGGTTTCTACGAGCAGTACTTC. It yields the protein CASTKGGFYEQYF.

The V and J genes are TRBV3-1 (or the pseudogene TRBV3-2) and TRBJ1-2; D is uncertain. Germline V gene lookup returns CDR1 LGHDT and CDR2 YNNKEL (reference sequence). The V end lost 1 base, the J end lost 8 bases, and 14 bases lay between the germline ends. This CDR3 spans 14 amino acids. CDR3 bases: TGTGCCAGCAGCCAAGTAAACTCAGGTGGCGGCTACACCTTC. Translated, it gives CASSQVNSGGGYTF.

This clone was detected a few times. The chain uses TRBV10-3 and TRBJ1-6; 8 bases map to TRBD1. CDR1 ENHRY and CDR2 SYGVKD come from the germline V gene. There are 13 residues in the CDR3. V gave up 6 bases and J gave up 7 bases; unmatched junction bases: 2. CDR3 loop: CAIRDRENSPLHF. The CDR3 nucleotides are TGTGCCATCAGGGACAGGGAGAATTCACCCCTCCACTTT.

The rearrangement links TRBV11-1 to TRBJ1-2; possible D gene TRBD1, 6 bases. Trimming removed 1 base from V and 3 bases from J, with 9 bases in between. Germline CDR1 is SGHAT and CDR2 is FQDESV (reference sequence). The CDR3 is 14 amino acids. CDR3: CASSLGGGDYGYTF. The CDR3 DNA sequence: TGTGCCAGCAGCTTAGGCGGGGGCGACTATGGCTACACCTTC.

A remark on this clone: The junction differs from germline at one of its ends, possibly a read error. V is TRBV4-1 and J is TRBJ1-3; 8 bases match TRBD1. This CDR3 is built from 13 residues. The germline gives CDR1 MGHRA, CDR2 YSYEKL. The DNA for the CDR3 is TGCGCCAGCAGCCTACTACCTACGGACAGGGCGAATTTT. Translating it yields CASSLLPTDRANF.

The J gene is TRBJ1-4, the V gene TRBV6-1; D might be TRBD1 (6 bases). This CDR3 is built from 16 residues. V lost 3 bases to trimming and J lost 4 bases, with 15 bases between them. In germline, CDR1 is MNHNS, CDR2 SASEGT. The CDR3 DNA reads TGTGCCAGCAGTGACCCGAGAGGGACAATTAATGAAAAACTGTTTTTT. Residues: CASSDPRGTINEKLFF.

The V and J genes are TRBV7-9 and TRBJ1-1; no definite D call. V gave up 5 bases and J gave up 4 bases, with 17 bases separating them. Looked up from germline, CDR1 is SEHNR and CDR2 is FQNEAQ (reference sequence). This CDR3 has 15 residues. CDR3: CASSLNLDERTEAFF. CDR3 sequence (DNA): TGTGCCAGCAGCCTAAACCTGGATGAGCGCACTGAAGCTTTCTTT.

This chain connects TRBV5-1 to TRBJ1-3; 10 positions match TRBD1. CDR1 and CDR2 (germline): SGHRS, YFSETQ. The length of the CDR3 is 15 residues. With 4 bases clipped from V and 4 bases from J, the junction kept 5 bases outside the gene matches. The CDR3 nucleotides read TGCGCCAGCAGCCCAAAGACAGGGGGCGGAAACACCATATATTTT. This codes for CASSPKTGGGNTIYF.

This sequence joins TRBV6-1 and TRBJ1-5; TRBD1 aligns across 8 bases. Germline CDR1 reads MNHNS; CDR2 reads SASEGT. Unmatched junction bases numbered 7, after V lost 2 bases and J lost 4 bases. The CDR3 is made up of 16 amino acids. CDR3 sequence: CASSERAGGLNQPQHF. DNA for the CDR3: TGTGCCAGCAGTGAAAGGGCAGGGGGCCTGAATCAGCCCCAGCATTTT.

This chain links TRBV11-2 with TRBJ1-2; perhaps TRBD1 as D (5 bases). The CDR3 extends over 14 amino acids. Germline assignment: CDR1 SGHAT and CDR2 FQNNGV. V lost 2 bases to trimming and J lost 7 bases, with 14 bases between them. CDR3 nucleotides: TGTGCCAGCAGCTTATTGTCAGGGATGAGTGGCTACACCTTC. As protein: CASSLLSGMSGYTF.

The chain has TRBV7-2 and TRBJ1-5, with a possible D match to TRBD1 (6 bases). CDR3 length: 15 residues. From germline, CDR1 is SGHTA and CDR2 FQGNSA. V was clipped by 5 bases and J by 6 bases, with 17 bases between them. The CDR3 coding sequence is TGTGCCAGCAGCCTCGCGGGGGGGGGCAGTCAGCCCCAGCATTTT. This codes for CASSLAGGGSQPQHF.

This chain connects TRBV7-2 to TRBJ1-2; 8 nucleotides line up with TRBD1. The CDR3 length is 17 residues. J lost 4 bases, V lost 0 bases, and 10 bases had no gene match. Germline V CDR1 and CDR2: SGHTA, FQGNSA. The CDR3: CASSLAPLQGAGYGYTF. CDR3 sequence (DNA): TGTGCCAGCAGCTTAGCGCCACTTCAGGGGGCTGGCTATGGCTACACCTTC. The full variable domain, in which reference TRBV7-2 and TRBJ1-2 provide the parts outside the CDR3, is GAGVSQSPSNKVTEKGKDVELRCDPISGHTALYWYRQSLGQGLEFLIYFQGNSAPDKSGLPSDRFSAERTGGSVSTLTIQRTQQEDSAVYLCASSLAPLQGAGYGYTFGSGTRLTVV.

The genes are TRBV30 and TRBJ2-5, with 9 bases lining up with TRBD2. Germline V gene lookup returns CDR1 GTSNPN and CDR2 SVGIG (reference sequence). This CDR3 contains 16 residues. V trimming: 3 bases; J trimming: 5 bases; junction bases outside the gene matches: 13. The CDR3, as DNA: TGTGCCTGGAGCCGGCGGGGGGGTTTTCTACGGGAGACCCAGTACTTC. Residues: CAWSRRGGFLRETQYF.

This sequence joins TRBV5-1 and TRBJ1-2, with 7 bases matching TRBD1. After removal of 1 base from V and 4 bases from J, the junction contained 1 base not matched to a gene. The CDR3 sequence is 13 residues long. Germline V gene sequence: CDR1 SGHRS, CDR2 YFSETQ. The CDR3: CASSLSGGYGYTF. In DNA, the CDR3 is TGCGCCAGCAGCTTGTCAGGGGGCTATGGCTACACCTTC.

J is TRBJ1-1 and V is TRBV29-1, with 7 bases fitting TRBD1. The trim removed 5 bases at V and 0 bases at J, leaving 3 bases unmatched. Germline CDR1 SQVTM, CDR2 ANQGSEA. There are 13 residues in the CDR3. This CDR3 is CSVRQGLNTEAFF. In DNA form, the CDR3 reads TGCAGCGTTCGACAGGGCTTGAACACTGAAGCTTTCTTT. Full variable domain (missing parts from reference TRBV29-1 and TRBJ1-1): SAVISQKPSRDICQRGTSLTIQCQVDSQVTMMFWYRQQPGQSLTLIATANQGSEATYESGFVIDKFPISRPNLTFSTLTVSNMSPEDSSIYLCSVRQGLNTEAFFGQGTRLTVV.

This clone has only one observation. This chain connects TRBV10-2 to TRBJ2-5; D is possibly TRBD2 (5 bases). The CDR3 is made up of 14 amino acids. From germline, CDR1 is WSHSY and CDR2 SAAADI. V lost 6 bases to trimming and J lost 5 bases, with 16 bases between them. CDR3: CASRGLGLGETQYF. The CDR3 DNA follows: TGCGCCAGCAGAGGCCTTGGACTGGGGGAGACCCAGTACTTC.

CDR3 sequence reads: CASKRTGGDTDTQYF. CDR3 nucleotide sequence: TGTGCCAGCAAACGGACAGGGGGCGATACAGATACGCAGTATTTT. V usage is TRBV2 and J usage is TRBJ2-3; 11 bases map to TRBD1. Germline V CDR1 and CDR2: SNHLY, FYNNEI. Trimming at V came to 7 bases and at J to 3 bases, leaving 6 bases not matched to a gene. This CDR3 is built from 15 residues.

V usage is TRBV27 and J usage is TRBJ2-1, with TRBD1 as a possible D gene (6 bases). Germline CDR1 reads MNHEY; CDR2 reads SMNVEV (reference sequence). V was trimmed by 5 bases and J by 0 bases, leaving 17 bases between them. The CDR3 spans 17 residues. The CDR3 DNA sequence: TGTGCCAGCAGTCCCAGCACAGGGACCCACTCCTACAATGAGCAGTTCTTC. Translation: CASSPSTGTHSYNEQFF.

CDR3 in DNA: TGTGCCTGGAGCCCACAGAACAATGAGCAGTTCTTC. Residues: CAWSPQNNEQFF. This chain links TRBV30 with TRBJ2-1; D is unresolved. CDR1 and CDR2 from the germline V gene are GTSNPN and SVGIG (reference sequence). CDR3 size: 12 residues. V was cut by 3 bases and J by 5 bases, with 8 bases left in between.

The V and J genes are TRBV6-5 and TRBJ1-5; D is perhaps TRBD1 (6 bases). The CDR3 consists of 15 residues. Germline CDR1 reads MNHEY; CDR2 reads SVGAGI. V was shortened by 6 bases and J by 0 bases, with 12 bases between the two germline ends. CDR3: CASRSDRLSNQPQHF. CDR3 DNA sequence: TGTGCCAGCAGATCCGACAGGCTTAGCAATCAGCCCCAGCATTTT.

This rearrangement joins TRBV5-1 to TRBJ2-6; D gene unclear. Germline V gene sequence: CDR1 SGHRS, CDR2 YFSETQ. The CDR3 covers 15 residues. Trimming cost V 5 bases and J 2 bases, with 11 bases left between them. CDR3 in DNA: TGCGCCAGCAGTTATACAATCCCTGGGGCCAACGTCCTGACTTTC. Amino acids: CASSYTIPGANVLTF.

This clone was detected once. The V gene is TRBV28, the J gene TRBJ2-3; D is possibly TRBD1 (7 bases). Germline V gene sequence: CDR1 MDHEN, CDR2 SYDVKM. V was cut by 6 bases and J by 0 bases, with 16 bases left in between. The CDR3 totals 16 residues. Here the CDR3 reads CASSPQGGRSTDTQYF. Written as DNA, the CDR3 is TGTGCCAGCAGCCCCCAGGGGGGTCGGAGCACAGATACGCAGTATTTT.

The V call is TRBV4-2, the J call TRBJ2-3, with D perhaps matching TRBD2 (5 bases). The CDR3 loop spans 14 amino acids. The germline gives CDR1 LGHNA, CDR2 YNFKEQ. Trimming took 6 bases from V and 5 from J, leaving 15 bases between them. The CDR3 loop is CASRATLREDTQYF. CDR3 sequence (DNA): TGTGCCAGCAGGGCAACACTGAGGGAAGATACGCAGTATTTT.

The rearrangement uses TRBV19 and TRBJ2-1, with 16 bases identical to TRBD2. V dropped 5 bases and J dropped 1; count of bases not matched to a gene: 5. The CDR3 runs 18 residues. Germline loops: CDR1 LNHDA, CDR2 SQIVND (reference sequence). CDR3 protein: CASSPGLAGGRSYNEQFF. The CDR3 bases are TGTGCCAGTAGTCCGGGACTAGCGGGGGGGCGGTCCTACAATGAGCAGTTCTTC.

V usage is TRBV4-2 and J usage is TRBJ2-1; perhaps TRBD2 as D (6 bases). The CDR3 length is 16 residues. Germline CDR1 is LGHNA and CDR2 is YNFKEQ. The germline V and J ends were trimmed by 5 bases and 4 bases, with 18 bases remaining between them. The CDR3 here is CASSMSSGGWYNEQFF. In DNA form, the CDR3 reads TGTGCCAGCAGCATGAGTAGTGGGGGGTGGTACAATGAGCAGTTCTTC.